This TCR beta chain was identified in a study of blood T cell repertoires in COVID-19. Looking at the study overall: Sites in the United States, Italy and Spain provided acute and convalescent COVID-19 samples. T cells, B-cell-depleted T cells, or PBMCs provided the cDNA or gDNA that served as material.

Per the original data handling: Amplification of reference gene primers provided the estimated nucleated cell counts. Sequenced by immunoSEQ multiplex PCR; TCRdb stores in-frame clones only, minus some. V and J calls and clone size are as listed in that table; D and trimming were resolved from the DNA. The sample yields fewer than 40,000 clones, more than 85% seen once. The germline CDR1 and CDR2 sequences are SGHAT and FQNNGV. The CDR3 runs to 13 residues. With 5 bases removed from V and 11 bases from J, the gap between germline ends came to 18 bases. The TCR comes from a woman older than 75 with active or convalescent COVID-19. V is TRBV11-2 and J is TRBJ1-1; D is uncertain. The specimen sequenced was peripheral blood. The CDR3 sequence is CASSNSYRAGAFF. CDR3 nucleotides: TGTGCCAGCAGCAATTCCTACCGCGCCGGGGCTTTCTTT.